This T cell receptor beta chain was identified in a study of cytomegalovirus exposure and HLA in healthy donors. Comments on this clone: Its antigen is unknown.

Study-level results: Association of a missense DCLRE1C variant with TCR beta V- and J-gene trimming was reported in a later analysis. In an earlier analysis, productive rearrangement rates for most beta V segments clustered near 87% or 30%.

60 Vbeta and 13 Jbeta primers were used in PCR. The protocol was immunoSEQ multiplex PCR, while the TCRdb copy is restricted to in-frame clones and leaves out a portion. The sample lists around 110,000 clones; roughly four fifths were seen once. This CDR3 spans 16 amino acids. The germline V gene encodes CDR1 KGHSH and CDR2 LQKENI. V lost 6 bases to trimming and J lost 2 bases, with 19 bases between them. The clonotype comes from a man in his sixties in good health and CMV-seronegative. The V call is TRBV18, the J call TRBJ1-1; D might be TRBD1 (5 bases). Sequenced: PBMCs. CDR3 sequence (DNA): TGTGCCAGCTCCCCAACCCAGGGCGGGGGTAACACTGAAGCTTTCTTT. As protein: CASSPTQGGGNTEAFF.